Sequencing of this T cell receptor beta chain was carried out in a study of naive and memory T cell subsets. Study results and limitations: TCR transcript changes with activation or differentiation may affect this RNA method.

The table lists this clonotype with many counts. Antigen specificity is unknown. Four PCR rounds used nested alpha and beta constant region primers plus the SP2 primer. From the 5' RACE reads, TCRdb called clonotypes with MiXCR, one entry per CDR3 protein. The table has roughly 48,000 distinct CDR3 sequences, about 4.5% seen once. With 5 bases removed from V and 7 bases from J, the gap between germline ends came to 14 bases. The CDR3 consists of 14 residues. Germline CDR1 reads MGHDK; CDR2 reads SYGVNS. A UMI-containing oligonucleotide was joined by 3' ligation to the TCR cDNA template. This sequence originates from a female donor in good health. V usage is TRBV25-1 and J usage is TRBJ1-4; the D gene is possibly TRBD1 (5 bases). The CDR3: CASSFGGKGEKLFF. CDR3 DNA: TGTGCCAGCAGTTTTGGGGGAAAGGGTGAAAAACTGTTTTTT. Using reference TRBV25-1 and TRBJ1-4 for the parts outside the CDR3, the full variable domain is EADIYQTPRYLVIGTGKKITLECSQTMGHDKMYWYQQDPGMELHLIHYSYGVNSTEKGDLSSESTVSRIRTEHFPLTLESARPSHTSQYLCASSFGGKGEKLFFGSGTQLSVL.